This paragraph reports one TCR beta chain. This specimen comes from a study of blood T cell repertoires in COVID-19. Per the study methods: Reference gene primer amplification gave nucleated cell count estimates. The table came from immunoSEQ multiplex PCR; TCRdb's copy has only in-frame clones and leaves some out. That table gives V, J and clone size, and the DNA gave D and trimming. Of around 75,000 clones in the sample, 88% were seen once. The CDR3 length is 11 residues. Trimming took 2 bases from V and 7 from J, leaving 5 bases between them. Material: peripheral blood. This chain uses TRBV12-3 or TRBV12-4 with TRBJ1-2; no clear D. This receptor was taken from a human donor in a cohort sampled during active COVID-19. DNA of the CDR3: TGTGCCAGCAGTTTACGGGTTGGCTACACCTTC. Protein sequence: CASSLRVGYTF.